This T cell receptor (beta chain) was sequenced for a study of post-analysis software for immune sequencing data. Tagging with unique molecular identifiers was a feature of the TCR beta cDNA libraries. Using its own MiXCR run on the PCR reads, TCRdb lists one record per CDR3 protein. The table has about 560,000 distinct CDR3 sequences, roughly two fifths seen once; the top ten hold under 2%. Germline CDR1 reads SGHVS; CDR2 reads FNYEAQ. The CDR3 is 16 amino acids. V lost 5 bases to trimming and J lost 2 bases, with 17 bases between them. Study-level results: Controls had lower frequencies than patients of five TRBV segments, which included TRBV5-6, TRBV5-1 and TRBV20-1.

This clonotype was seen more than once but under ten times. Antigen: not known. The receptor was isolated from a girl aged 10-17 years with multiple sclerosis. The rearrangement uses TRBV7-6 and TRBJ2-3; D gene uncertain. The material sequenced was blood. This CDR3 reads CASSPRDWGFTDTQYF. In DNA form, the CDR3 reads TGTGCCAGCAGCCCACGAGACTGGGGTTTCACAGATACGCAGTATTTT.